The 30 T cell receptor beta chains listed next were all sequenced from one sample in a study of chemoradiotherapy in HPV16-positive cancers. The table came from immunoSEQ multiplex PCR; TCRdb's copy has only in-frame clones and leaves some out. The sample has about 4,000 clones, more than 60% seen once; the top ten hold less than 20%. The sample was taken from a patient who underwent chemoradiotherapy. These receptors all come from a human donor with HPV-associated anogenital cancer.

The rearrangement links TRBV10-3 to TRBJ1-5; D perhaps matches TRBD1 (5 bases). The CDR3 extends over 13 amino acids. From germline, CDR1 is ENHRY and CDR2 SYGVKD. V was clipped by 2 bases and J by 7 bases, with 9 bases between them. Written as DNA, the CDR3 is TGTGCCATCAGTGAGGGCCAGGGACAGCCCCAGCATTTT. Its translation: CAISEGQGQPQHF.

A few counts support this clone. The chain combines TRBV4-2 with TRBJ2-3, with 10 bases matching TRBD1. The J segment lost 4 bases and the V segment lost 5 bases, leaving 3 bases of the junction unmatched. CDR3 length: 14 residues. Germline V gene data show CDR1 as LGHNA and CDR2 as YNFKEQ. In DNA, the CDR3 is TGTGCCAGCAGCTACGGACAGGGGGCAGATACGCAGTATTTT. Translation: CASSYGQGADTQYF.

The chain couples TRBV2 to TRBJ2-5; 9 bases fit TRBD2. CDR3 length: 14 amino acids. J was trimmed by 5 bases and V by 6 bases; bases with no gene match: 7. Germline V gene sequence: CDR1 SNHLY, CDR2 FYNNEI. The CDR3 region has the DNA TGTGCCAGCAGGGCGGGGGGGCCATCCGAGACCCAGTACTTC. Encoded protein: CASRAGGPSETQYF.

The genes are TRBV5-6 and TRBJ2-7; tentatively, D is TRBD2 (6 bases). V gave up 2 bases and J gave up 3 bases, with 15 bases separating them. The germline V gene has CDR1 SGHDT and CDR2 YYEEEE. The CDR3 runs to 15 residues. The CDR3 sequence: CASSFLRTMIYEQYF. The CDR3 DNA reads TGTGCCAGCAGCTTCCTGAGGACTATGATCTACGAGCAGTACTTC.

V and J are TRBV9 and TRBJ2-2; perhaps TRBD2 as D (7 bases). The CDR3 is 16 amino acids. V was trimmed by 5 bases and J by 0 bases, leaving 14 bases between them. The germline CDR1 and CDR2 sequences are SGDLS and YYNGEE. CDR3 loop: CASREGGGSNTGELFF. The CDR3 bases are TGTGCCAGCAGGGAAGGGGGGGGATCGAACACCGGGGAGCTGTTTTTT.

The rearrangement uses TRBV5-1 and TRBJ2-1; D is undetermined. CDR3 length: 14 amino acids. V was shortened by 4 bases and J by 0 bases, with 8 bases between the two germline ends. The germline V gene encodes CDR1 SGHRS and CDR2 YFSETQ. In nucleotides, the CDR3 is TGCGCCAGCAGCCTGCAGAGCTCCTACAATGAGCAGTTCTTC. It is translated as CASSLQSSYNEQFF.

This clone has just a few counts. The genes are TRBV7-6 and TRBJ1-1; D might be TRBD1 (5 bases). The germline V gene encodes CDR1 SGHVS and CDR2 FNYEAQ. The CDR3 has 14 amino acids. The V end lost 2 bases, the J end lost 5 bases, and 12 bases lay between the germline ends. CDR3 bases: TGTGCCAGCAGCTTAAAGGGGCGGATGACTGAAGCTTTCTTT. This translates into CASSLKGRMTEAFF.

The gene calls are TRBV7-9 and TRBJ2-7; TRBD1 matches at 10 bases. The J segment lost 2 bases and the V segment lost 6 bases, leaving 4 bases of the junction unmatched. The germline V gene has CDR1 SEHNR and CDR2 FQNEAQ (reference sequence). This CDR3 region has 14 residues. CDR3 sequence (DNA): TGTGCCAGCAGGGGGACAGGGGCCACCTACGAGCAGTACTTC. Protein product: CASRGTGATYEQYF.

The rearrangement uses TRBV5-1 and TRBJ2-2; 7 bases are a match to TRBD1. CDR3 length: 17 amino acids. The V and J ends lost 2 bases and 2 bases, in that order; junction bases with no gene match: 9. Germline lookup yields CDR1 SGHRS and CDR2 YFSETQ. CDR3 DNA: TGCGCCAGCAGCTTTCCTCAGGACAGGCCTAACACCGGGGAGCTGTTTTTT. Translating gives CASSFPQDRPNTGELFF.

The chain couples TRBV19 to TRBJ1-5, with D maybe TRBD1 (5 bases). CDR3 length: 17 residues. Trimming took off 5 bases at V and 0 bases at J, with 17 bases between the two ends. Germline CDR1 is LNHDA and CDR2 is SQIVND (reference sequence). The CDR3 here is CASSVRDLLFSNQPQHF. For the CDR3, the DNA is TGTGCCAGTAGTGTTCGGGACCTTTTATTTAGCAATCAGCCCCAGCATTTT.

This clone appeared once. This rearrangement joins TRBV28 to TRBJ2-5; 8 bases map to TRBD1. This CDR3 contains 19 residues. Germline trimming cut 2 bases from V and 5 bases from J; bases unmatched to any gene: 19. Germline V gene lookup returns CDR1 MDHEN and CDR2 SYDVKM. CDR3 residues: CASSLEGGLNRGYVETQYF. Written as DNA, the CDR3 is TGTGCCAGCAGTTTAGAGGGTGGTTTGAACAGGGGGTATGTGGAGACCCAGTACTTC. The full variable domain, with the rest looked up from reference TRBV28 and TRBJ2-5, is DVKVTQSSRYLVKRTGEKVFLECVQDMDHENMFWYRQDPGLGLRLIYFSYDVKMKEKGDIPEGYSVSREKKERFSLILESASTNQTSMYLCASSLEGGLNRGYVETQYFGPGTRLLVL.

This CDR3 reads CASSSGGALNSYEQYF. CDR3 nucleotides: TGTGCCAGCAGTAGCGGGGGGGCCCTCAACTCCTACGAGCAGTACTTC. The chain joins TRBV7-2 to TRBJ2-7; 11 bases line up with TRBD2. The germline CDR1 and CDR2 sequences are SGHTA and FQGNSA. J lost 0 bases, V lost 6 bases, and 7 bases had no gene match. The CDR3 is 16 amino acids.

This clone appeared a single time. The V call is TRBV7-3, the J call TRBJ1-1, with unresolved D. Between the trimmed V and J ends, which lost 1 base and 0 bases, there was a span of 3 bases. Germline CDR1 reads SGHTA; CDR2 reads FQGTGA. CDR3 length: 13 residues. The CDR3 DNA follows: TGTGCCAGCAGCTTAAAGGTGAACACTGAAGCTTTCTTT. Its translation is CASSLKVNTEAFF.

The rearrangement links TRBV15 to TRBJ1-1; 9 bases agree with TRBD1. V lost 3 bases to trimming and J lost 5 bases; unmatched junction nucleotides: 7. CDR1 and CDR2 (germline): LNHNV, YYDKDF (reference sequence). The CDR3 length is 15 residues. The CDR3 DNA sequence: TGTGCCACCAGCAGGTCGGGACAGGGAGAAACTGAAGCTTTCTTT. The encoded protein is CATSRSGQGETEAFF.

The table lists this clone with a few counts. The CDR3 DNA sequence: TGTGCCAGCAGCGGACAGGGTCTTCCAAACACTGAAGCTTTCTTT. As protein: CASSGQGLPNTEAFF. The rearrangement links TRBV5-4 to TRBJ1-1; 8 positions agree with TRBD1. J lost 2 bases, V lost 4 bases, and 7 bases had no gene match. Looked up from germline, CDR1 is SGHNT and CDR2 is YYREEE (reference sequence). CDR3 size: 15 residues.

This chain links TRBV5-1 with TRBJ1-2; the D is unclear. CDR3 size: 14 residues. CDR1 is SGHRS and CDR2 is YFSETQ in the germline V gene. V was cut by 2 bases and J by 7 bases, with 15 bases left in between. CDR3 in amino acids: CASSLPAQKVGYTF. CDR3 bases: TGCGCCAGCAGCTTACCGGCACAGAAGGTTGGCTACACCTTC.

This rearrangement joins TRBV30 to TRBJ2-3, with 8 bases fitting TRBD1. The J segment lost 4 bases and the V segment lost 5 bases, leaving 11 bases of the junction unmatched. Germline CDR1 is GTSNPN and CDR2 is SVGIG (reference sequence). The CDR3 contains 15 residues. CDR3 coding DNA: TGTGCCTGGGCAGGACAGGGCAGCAGAGCAGATACGCAGTATTTT. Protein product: CAWAGQGSRADTQYF. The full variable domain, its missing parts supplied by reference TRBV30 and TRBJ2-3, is SQTIHQWPATLVQPVGSPLSLECTVEGTSNPNLYWYRQAAGRGLQLLFYSVGIGQISSEVPQNLSASRPQDRQFILSSKKLLLSDSGFYLCAWAGQGSRADTQYFGPGTRLTVL.

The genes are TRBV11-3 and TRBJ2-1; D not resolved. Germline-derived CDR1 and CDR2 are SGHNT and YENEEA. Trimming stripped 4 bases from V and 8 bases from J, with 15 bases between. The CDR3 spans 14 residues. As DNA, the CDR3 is TGTGCCAGCAGCTCGAAAATGTTGGGCCATGAGCAGTTCTTC. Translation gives CASSSKMLGHEQFF.

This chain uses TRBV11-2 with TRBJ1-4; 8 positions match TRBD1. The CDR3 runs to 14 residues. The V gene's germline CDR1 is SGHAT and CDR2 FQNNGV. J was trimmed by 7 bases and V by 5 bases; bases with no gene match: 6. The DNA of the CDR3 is TGTGCCAGCAGCCCCTCAGGGGGCAGTGAAAAACTGTTTTTT. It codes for CASSPSGGSEKLFF. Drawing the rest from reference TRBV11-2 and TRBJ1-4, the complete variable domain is EAGVAQSPRYKIIEKRQSVAFWCNPISGHATLYWYQQILGQGPKLLIQFQNNGVVDDSQLPKDRFSAERLKGVDSTLKIQPAKLEDSAVYLCASSPSGGSEKLFFGSGTQLSVL.

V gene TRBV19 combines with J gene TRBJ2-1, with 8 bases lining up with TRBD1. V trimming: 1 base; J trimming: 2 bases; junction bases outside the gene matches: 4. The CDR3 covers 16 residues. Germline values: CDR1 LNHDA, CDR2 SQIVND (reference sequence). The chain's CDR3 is CASSIVDRGPYNEQFF. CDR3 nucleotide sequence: TGTGCCAGTAGTATAGTAGACAGGGGTCCCTACAATGAGCAGTTCTTC.

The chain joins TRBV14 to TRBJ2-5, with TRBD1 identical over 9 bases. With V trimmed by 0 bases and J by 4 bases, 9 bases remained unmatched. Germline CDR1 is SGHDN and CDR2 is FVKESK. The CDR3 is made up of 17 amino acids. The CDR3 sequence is CASSQDNRGLWRETQYF. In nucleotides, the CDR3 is TGTGCCAGCAGCCAAGATAACAGGGGGCTTTGGAGAGAGACCCAGTACTTC.

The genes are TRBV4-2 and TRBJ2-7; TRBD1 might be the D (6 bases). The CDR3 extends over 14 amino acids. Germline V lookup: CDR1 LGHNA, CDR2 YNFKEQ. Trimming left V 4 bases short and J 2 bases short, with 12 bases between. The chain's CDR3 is CASSPGVGAYEQYF. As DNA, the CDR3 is TGTGCCAGCAGCCCAGGGGTCGGGGCCTACGAGCAGTACTTC.

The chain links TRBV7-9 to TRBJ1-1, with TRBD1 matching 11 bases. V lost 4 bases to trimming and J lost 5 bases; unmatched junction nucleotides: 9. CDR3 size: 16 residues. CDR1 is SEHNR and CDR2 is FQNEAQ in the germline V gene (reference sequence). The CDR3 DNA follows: TGTGCCAGCAGCTCAACACTTGGGACAGGGGGTACTGAAGCTTTCTTT. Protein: CASSSTLGTGGTEAFF.

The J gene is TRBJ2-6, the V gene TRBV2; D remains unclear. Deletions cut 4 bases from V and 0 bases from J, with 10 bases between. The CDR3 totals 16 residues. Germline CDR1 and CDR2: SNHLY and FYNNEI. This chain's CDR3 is CASSARQYSGANVLTF. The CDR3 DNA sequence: TGTGCCAGCAGTGCGAGGCAGTACTCTGGGGCCAACGTCCTGACTTTC.

CDR3 loop: CASSAQGTNEQFF. The CDR3 DNA follows: TGTGCCAGCTCAGCGCAGGGGACCAATGAGCAGTTCTTC. The chain recombines TRBV18 with TRBJ2-1, with D perhaps TRBD1 (6 bases). Germline CDR1 and CDR2: KGHSH and LQKENI. This CDR3 has 13 amino acids. V lost 5 bases to trimming and J lost 6 bases, with 11 bases between them.

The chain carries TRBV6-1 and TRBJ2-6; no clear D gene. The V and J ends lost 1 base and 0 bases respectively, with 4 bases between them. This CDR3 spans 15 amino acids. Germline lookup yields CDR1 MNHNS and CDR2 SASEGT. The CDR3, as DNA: TGTGCCAGCAGTGAAGACAGCTCTGGGGCCAACGTCCTGACTTTC. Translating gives CASSEDSSGANVLTF.

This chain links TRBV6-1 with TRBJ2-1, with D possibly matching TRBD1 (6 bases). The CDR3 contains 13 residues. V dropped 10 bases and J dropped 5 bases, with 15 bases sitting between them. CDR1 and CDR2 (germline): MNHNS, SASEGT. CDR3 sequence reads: CATPSRTDNEQFF. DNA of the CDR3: TGTGCCACTCCATCACGGACAGACAATGAGCAGTTCTTC.

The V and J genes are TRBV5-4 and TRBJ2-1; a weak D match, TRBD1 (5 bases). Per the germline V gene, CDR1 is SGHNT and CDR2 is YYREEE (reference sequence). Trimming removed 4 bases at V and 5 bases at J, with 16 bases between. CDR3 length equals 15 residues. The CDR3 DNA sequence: TGTGCCAGCAGCGCCGACAGTGGGGCTCACAATGAGCAGTTCTTC. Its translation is CASSADSGAHNEQFF.

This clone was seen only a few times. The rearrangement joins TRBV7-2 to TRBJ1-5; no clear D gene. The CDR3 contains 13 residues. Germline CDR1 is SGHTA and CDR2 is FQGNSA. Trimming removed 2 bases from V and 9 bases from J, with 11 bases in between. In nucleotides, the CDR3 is TGTGCCAGCAGCTTATCGAGACGCGCGCCCCAGCATTTT. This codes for CASSLSRRAPQHF.

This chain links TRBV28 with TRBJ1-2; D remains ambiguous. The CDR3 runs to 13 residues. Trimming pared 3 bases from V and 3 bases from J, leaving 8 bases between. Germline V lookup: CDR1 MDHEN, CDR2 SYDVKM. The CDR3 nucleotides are TGTGCCAGCAGTTTGGCCGGAGACTATGGCTACACCTTC. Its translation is CASSLAGDYGYTF.